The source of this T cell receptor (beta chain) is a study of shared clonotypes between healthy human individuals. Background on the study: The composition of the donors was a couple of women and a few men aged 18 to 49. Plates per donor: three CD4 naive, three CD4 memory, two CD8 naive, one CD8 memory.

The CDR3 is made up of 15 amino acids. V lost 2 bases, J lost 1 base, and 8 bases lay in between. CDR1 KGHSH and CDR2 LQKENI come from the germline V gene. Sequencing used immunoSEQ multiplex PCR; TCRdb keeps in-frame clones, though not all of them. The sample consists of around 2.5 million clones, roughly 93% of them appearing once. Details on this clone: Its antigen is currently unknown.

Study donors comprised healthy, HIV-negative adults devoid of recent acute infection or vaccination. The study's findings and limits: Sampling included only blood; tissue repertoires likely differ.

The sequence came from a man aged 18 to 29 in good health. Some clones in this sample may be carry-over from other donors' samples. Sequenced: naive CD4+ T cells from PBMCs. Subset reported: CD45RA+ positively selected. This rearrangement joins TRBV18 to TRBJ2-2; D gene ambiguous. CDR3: CASSPGYGNTGELFF. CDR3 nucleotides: TGTGCCAGCTCACCAGGATACGGGAACACCGGGGAGCTGTTTTTT.